These T cell receptor beta chains were read from a single sample in a study of human T cells and chemical hapten exposure. TCRdb recomputed calls from the RACE reads with MiXCR, one row per CDR3 protein. The data contain around 150,000 distinct CDR3 sequences, 13% to 15% of them singletons. The sequences come from whole blood, collected in connection with sensitization to the hapten diphenylcyclopropenone (DPC). Receptor source: a woman aged 25 to 45 with alopecia areata. Some clones in this sample may be carry-over from other donors' samples. CDR3s include the opening cysteine and the closing phenylalanine or tryptophan. A D gene is named only where the DNA matches it firmly. The size field is filled for only some rows; it gives once, few, many or a size class.

D,size,J,V,DNA,CDR3
TRBD1,NA,TRBJ2-7,TRBV28,TGTGCCAGCAGTTTAGAGGACAGGCGTCCCGAGCAGTACTTC,CASSLEDRRPEQYF
NA,few,TRBJ2-4,TRBV19,TGTGCCAGTAGTATAGATAGGGCGAACATTCAGTACTTC,CASSIDRANIQYF
TRBD2,NA,TRBJ2-2,TRBV7-7,TGTGCCAGCAGCTTACGGCTTAGCGGGGGGAGCGACACCGGGGAGCTGTTTTTT,CASSLRLSGGSDTGELFF
TRBD2,few,TRBJ2-3,TRBV30,TGTGCCTGGGAATCGGGACTAGGAGTTCATACGCAGTATTTT,CAWESGLGVHTQYF
NA,NA,TRBJ1-6,TRBV4-3,TGCGCCAGCAGCCAAGAGGGATCGAGGGATTCACCCCTCCACTTT,CASSQEGSRDSPLHF
NA,NA,TRBJ1-5,TRBV7-2,TGTGCCAGCAGCTTTCGCGTGTCCTCTGGGCAGCCCCAGCATTTT,CASSFRVSSGQPQHF
NA,NA,TRBJ2-7,TRBV29-1,TGCAGCGTTCATTCGGGGGGCGCCGAGCAGTACTTC,CSVHSGGAEQYF
TRBD1,few,TRBJ2-7,TRBV28,TGTGCCAGCAGCCGAACATCCCCGGGACAGGGTAGCTACGAGCAGTACTTC,CASSRTSPGQGSYEQYF
NA,NA,TRBJ1-1,TRBV6-2/TRBV6-3,TGTGCCAGCAGAACAGGTTACACTGAAGCTTTCTTT,CASRTGYTEAFF
NA,few,TRBJ1-5,TRBV6-6,TGTGCCAGCAGTTACGGAGAGTATAGCAATCAGCCCCAGCATTTT,CASSYGEYSNQPQHF
TRBD1,many,TRBJ1-1,TRBV20-1,TGCAGTGCACCTGGACAGGCCAACACTGAAGCTTTCTTT,CSAPGQANTEAFF
TRBD1,NA,TRBJ1-6,TRBV3-1,TGTGCCAGCAGCCCAGGGACAGCCAATTCACCCCTCCACTTT,CASSPGTANSPLHF
NA,few,TRBJ1-6,TRBV3-1,TGTGCCAGCAGCCAAGATGGACCCGCAGGGAAGGACTATAATTCACCCCTCCACTTT,CASSQDGPAGKDYNSPLHF
NA,NA,TRBJ1-2,TRBV6-2/TRBV6-3,TGTGCCAGCAGTTACTCCAGTACGTCCGACGGACCATCTAACTATGGCTACACCTTC,CASSYSSTSDGPSNYGYTF
NA,few,TRBJ2-1,TRBV7-3,TGTGCCAGCAGCTTCGGCGCGGGGGAGCAGTTCTTC,CASSFGAGEQFF
NA,many,TRBJ1-4,TRBV18,TGTGCCAGCTCTCGGAGGGACTTTAATGAAAAACTGTTTTTT,CASSRRDFNEKLFF
TRBD1,NA,TRBJ2-4,TRBV5-6,TGTGCCAGCAGCGAGGGACAGGAAAACATTCAGTACTTC,CASSEGQENIQYF
NA,NA,TRBJ2-1,TRBV6-2/TRBV6-3,TGTGCCAGCAGTGACCCACCCAGGGGGCAGTTCTTC,CASSDPPRGQFF
NA,NA,TRBJ1-1,TRBV10-1,TGCGCCAGCAGTGAACAAGTGAACACTGAAGCTTTCTTT,CASSEQVNTEAFF
TRBD1,NA,TRBJ2-7,TRBV12-5,TGTGCTAGTGGATCTGGACAGGGGGGTTCCTACGAGCAGTACTTC,CASGSGQGGSYEQYF
TRBD1,NA,TRBJ2-1,TRBV7-9,TGTGCCAGCAGCGTAGGACAGGGGTACAATGAGCAGTTCTTC,CASSVGQGYNEQFF
NA,few,TRBJ2-1,TRBV24-1,TGTGCCACCAGTGCCTGGGGAGCGGATGACAATGAGCAGTTCTTC,CATSAWGADDNEQFF
NA,few,TRBJ2-3,TRBV6-1,TGTGCCAGCAGTGACAGGGGCGGGGGTGATACGCAGTATTTT,CASSDRGGGDTQYF
NA,NA,TRBJ1-3,TRBV25-1,TGTGCCAGCAGTGCGGAGGACAGTTCTGTTTCCACCATATATTTT,CASSAEDSSVSTIYF
NA,NA,TRBJ1-1,TRBV20-1,TGCAGTGCTGCCGGACAGTTGAACACTGAAGCTTTCTTT,CSAAGQLNTEAFF
NA,once,TRBJ2-3,TRBV7-8,TGTGCCAGCAGCTTAGCAGGCGGCTATTCAGATACGCAGTATTTT,CASSLAGGYSDTQYF
TRBD2,few,TRBJ2-3,TRBV28,TGTGCCAGCAGTTTGGCTGGCGGGGGGGGCGTGACAGATACGCAGTATTTT,CASSLAGGGGVTDTQYF
NA,many,TRBJ1-3,TRBV7-6,TGTGCCAGCAGCCCTTTGGGCCAGGTGGGAGGAAACACCATATATTTT,CASSPLGQVGGNTIYF
NA,NA,TRBJ1-1,TRBV11-2,TGTGCCAGCGGCTTGTCCACTGAAGCTTTCTTT,CASGLSTEAFF
TRBD2,few,TRBJ2-1,TRBV20-1,TGCAGTGCTAGAGATTCTAGCGGGGGGCCCTACAATGAGCAGTTCTTC,CSARDSSGGPYNEQFF
NA,NA,TRBJ1-1,TRBV21-1,TGTGCCAGCACCTCCCAGGGAGGGGAAGCTTTCTTT,CASTSQGGEAFF
NA,NA,TRBJ1-6,TRBV5-1,TGCGCCAGCAGCTTGGGCCTTGGACTTGGGGATTCACCCCTCCACTTT,CASSLGLGLGDSPLHF
NA,NA,TRBJ1-4,TRBV10-2,TGCGCCAGCAGTGAATACTCAGGGAAAGGGGGGACTAATGAAAAACTGTTTTTT,CASSEYSGKGGTNEKLFF
NA,NA,TRBJ1-1,TRBV5-1,TGCGCCAGCAGCTTGGTGGGGGGCGCGGGGAACACTGAAGCTTTCTTT,CASSLVGGAGNTEAFF
TRBD1,many,TRBJ1-6,TRBV5-6,TGTGCCAGCAGCTGGACTAGGGACAGGGGTTATAATTCACCCCTCCACTTT,CASSWTRDRGYNSPLHF
NA,few,TRBJ2-3,TRBV6-2/TRBV6-3,TGTGCCAGCAGTTACTCGATCGACCTGACCGGGAGAAACACAGATACGCAGTATTTT,CASSYSIDLTGRNTDTQYF
TRBD1,many,TRBJ2-1,TRBV27,TGTGCCAGCCCCACCCGCAGGGGGCTTTACAATGAGCAGTTCTTC,CASPTRRGLYNEQFF
TRBD1,NA,TRBJ1-3,TRBV4-3,TGCGCCAGCAGCCAAGAACGGGACAGGAGGGACACCATATATTTT,CASSQERDRRDTIYF
TRBD1,NA,TRBJ2-5,TRBV29-1,TGCAGCGCGCTGAGTCGACAGGGGGAGACCCAGTACTTC,CSALSRQGETQYF
NA,few,TRBJ2-3,TRBV6-5,TGTGCCAGCAGTTACTCTGCCCTAGCCACAGATACGCAGTATTTT,CASSYSALATDTQYF
NA,NA,TRBJ1-2,TRBV6-5,TGTGCCAGCAGAGGTACAGGGAAGGCCTATGGCTACACCTTC,CASRGTGKAYGYTF
NA,NA,TRBJ1-1,TRBV21-1,TGTGCCAGCAGCAAACGACGGGGGGCAGACAGGGACCTTCTTCCCCCCGATGAAGCTTTCTTT,CASSKRRGADRDLLPPDEAFF
TRBD1,few,TRBJ1-3,TRBV5-5,TGTGCCAGCAGGATGGACAGGGCTGGAAACACCATATATTTT,CASRMDRAGNTIYF
NA,many,TRBJ1-1,TRBV7-9,TGTGCCAGCAGCTCCCCCGGAATGACAGAAGCTTTCTTT,CASSSPGMTEAFF
TRBD1,NA,TRBJ1-1,TRBV10-2,TGCGCCAGCAGCCTAACCCCGACAGGGGAGAACACTGAAGCTTTCTTT,CASSLTPTGENTEAFF
NA,NA,TRBJ2-2,TRBV15,TGTGCCACCAGCAGAGGGGGAGGAGGAACCGGGGAGCTGTTTTTT,CATSRGGGGTGELFF
NA,NA,TRBJ1-1,TRBV6-5,TGTGCCAGCTTTTCGACGACTGAAGCTTTCTTT,CASFSTTEAFF
NA,few,TRBJ2-6,TRBV10-2,TGCGCCAGCAGTGTAGCAACATCTGGGGCCAACGTCCTGACTTTC,CASSVATSGANVLTF
NA,few,TRBJ2-2,TRBV28,TGTGCCAGCAGTTTACCCCCAGCTTTCGGCGGGGAGCTGTTTTTT,CASSLPPAFGGELFF
TRBD1,NA,TRBJ1-2,TRBV11-2,TGTGCTAAACAGGGACAGCCCAACTTCTATGGCTACACCTTC,CAKQGQPNFYGYTF
NA,few,TRBJ1-1,TRBV20-1,TGCAGTGCTAGAGCAACAGGGACGAACACTGAAGCTTTCTTT,CSARATGTNTEAFF